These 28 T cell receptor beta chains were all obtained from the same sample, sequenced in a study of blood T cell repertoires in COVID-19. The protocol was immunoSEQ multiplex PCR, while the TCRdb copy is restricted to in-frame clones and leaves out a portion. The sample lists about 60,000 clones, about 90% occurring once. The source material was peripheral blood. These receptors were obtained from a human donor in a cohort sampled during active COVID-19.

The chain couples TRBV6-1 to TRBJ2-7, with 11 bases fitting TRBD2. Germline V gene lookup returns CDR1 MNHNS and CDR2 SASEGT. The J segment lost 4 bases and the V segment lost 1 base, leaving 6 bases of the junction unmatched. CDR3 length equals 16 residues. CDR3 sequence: CASSEGPSGGLYEQYF. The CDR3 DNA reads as TGTGCCAGCAGTGAAGGTCCTAGCGGGGGGTTATACGAGCAGTACTTC.

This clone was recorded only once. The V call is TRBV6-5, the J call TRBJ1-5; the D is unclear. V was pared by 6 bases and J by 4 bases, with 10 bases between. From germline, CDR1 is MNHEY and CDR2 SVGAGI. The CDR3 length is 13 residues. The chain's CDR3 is CASSYGRNQPQHF. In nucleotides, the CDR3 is TGTGCCAGCAGCTACGGCAGAAATCAGCCCCAGCATTTT.

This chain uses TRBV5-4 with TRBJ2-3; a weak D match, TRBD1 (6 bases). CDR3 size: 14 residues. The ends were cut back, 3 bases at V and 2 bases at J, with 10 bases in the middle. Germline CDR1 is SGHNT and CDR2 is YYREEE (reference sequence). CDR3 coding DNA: TGTGCCAGCAGCTCCCGGGACACCACAGATACGCAGTATTTT. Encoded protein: CASSSRDTTDTQYF.

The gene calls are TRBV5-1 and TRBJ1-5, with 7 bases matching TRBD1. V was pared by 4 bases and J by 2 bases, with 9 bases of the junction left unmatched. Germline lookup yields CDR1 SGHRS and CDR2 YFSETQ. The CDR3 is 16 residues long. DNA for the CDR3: TGCGCCAGCAGCCCGGACCCAGGGGGTGGCAATCAGCCCCAGCATTTT. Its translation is CASSPDPGGGNQPQHF.

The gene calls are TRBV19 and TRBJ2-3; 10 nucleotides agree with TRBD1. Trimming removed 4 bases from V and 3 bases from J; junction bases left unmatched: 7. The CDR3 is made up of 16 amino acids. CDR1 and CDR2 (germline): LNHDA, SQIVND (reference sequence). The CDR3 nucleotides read TGTGCCAGTAGTACCGACAGGGGGCGTCTTACAGATACGCAGTATTTT. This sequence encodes CASSTDRGRLTDTQYF.

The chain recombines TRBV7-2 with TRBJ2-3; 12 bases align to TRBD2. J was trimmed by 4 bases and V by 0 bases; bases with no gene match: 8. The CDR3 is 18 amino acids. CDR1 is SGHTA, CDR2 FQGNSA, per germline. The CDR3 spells CASSLAHASGRVADTQYF. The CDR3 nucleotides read TGTGCCAGCAGCTTAGCCCACGCTAGCGGGAGGGTAGCAGATACGCAGTATTTT.

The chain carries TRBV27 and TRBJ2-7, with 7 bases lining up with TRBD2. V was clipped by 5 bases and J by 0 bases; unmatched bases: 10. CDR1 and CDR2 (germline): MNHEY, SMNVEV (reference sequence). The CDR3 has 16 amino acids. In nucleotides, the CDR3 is TGTGCCAGCAGTGCCCTCCGGGGGGTAGCCTCCTACGAGCAGTACTTC. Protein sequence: CASSALRGVASYEQYF.

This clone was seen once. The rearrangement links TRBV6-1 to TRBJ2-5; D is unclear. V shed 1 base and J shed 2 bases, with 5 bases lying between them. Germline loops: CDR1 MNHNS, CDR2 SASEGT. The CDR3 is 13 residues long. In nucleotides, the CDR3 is TGTGCCAGCAGTGAAGACTTGCAAGAGACCCAGTACTTC. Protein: CASSEDLQETQYF.

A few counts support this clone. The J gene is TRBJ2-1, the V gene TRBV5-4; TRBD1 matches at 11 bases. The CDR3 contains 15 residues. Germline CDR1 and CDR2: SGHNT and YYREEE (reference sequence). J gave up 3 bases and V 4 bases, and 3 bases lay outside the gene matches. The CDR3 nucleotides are TGTGCCAGCAGCGATGGGACAGGGGGCTACAATGAGCAGTTCTTC. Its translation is CASSDGTGGYNEQFF.

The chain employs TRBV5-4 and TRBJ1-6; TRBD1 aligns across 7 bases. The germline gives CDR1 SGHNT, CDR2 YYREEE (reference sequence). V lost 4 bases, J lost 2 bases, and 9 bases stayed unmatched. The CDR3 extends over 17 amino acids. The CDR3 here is CASSRQGRFPYNSPLHF. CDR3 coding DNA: TGTGCCAGCAGCCGACAGGGACGGTTCCCCTATAATTCACCCCTCCACTTT.

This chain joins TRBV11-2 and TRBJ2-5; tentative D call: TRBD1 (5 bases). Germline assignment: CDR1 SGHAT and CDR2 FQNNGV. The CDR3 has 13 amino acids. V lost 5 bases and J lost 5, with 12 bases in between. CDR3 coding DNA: TGTGCCAGCAGCCGCGACAGAGCTGAGACCCAGTACTTC. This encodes CASSRDRAETQYF.

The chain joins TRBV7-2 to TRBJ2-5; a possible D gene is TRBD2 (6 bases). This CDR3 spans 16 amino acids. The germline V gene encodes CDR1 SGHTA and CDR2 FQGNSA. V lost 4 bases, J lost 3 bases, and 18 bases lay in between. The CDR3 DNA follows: TGTGCCAGCAGCTCTTTCGGTGCGGGGATAAAAGAGACCCAGTACTTC. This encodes CASSSFGAGIKETQYF.

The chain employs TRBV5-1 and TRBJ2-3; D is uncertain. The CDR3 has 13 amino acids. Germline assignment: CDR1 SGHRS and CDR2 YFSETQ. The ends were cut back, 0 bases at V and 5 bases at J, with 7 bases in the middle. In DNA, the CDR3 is TGCGCCAGCAGCTTGGCTATTGGAGATACGCAGTATTTT. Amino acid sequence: CASSLAIGDTQYF.

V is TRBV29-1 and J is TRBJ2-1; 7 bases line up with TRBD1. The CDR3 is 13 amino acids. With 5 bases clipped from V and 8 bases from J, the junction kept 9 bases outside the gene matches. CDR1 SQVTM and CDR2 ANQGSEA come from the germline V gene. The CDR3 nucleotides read TGCAGCGTTCAGGGGGACCTGACCGATGAGCAGTTCTTC. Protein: CSVQGDLTDEQFF.

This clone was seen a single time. The CDR3, as DNA: TGTGCCAGCAGCTTAGAAGCAATCCAAGAGACCCAGTACTTC. It yields the protein CASSLEAIQETQYF. V gene TRBV7-2 combines with J gene TRBJ2-5; D is uncertain. Germline CDR1 SGHTA, CDR2 FQGNSA. The CDR3 has 14 amino acids. The V end lost 1 base, the J end lost 1 base, and 7 bases lay between the germline ends.

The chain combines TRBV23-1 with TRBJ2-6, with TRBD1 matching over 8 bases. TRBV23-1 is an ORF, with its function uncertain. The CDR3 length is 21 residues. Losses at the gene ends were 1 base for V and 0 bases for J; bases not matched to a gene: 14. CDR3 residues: CASSQYVRTGRSSSGANVLTF. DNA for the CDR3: TGCGCCAGCAGTCAATACGTCCGGACAGGGCGGTCTAGCTCTGGGGCCAACGTCCTGACTTTC.

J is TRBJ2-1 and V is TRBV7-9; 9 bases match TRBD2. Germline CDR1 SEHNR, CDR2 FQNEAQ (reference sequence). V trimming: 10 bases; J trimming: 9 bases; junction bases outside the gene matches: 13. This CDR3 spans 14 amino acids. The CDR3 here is CANRPPAGGLEQFF. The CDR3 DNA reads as TGTGCCAACCGCCCCCCAGCGGGGGGTCTTGAGCAGTTCTTC.

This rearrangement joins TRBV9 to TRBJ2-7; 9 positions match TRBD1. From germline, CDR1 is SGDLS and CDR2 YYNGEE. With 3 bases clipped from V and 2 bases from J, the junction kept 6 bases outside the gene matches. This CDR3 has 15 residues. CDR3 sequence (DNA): TGTGCCAGCAGCGACGGGACAGGGTACACCTACGAGCAGTACTTC. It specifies CASSDGTGYTYEQYF. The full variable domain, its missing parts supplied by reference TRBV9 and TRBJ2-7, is DSGVTQTPKHLITATGQRVTLRCSPRSGDLSVYWYQQSLDQGLQFLIQYYNGEERAKGNILERFSAQQFPDLHSELNLSSLELGDSALYFCASSDGTGYTYEQYFGPGTRLTVT.

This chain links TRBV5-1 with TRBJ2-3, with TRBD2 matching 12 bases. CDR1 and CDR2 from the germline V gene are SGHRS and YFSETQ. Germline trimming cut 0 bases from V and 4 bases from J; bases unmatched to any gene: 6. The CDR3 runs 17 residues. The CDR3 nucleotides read TGCGCCAGCAGCTTGGGGACTAGCGGGACCCCGGCAGATACGCAGTATTTT. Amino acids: CASSLGTSGTPADTQYF.

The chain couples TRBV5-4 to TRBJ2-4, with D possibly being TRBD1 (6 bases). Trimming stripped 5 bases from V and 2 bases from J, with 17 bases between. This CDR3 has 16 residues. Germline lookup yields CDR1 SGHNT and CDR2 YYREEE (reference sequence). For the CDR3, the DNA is TGTGCCAGCAGTATGGGAACCACAGGGTCCAAAAACATTCAGTACTTC. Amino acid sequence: CASSMGTTGSKNIQYF.

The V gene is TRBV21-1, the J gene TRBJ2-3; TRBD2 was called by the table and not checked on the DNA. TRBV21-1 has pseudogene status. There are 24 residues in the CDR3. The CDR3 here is CASSKNYGTAGLGGLAGSTDTQYF. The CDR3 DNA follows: TGTGCCAGCAGCAAAAACTACGGGACAGCAGGCCTAGGGGGACTAGCGGGGAGCACAGATACGCAGTATTTT.

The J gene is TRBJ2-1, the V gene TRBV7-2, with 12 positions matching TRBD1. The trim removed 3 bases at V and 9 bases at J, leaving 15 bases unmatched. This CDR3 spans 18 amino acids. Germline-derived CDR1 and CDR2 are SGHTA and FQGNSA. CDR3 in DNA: TGTGCCAGCAGCTTCTCTATCTCCCCGGGACAGGGGGCGGGTGAGCAGTTCTTC. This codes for CASSFSISPGQGAGEQFF.

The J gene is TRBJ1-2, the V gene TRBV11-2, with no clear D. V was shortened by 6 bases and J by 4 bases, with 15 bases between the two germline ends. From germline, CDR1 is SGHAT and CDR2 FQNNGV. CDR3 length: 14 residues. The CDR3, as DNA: TGTGCCAGCAGTCTAGCGGGGTCTCGCTATGGCTACACCTTC. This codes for CASSLAGSRYGYTF.

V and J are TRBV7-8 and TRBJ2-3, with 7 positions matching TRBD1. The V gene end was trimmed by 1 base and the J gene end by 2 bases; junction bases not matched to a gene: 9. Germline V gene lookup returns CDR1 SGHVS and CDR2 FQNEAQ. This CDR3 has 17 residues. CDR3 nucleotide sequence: TGTGCCAGCAGCTTAGGTGAGGGGGCGAAGACCACAGATACGCAGTATTTT. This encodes CASSLGEGAKTTDTQYF.

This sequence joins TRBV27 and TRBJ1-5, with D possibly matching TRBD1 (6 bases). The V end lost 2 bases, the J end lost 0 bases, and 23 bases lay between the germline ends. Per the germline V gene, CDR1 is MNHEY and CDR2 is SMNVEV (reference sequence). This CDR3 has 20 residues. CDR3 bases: TGTGCCAGCAGTTTAGGAGGGGGGGTCTCTTGGATTTATAGCAATCAGCCCCAGCATTTT. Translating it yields CASSLGGGVSWIYSNQPQHF.

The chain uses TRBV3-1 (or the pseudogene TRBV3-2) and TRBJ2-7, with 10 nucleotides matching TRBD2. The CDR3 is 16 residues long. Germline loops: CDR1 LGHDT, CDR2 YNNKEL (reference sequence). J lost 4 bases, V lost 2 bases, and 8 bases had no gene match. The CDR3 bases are TGTGCCAGCAGCCAAATGGCTAGCGGGGGTAGGTACGAGCAGTACTTC. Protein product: CASSQMASGGRYEQYF.

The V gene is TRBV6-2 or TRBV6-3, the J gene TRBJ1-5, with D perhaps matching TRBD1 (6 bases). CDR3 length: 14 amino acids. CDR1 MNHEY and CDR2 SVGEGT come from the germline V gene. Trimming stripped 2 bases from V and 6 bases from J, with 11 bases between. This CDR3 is CASSYTQGLQPQHF. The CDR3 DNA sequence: TGTGCCAGCAGTTACACTCAGGGGCTTCAGCCCCAGCATTTT.

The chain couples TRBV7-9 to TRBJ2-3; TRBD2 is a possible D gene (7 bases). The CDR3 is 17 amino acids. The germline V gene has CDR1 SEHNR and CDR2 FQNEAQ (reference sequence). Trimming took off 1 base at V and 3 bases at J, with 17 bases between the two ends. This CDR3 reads CASSLGIGGQRTDTQYF. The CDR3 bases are TGTGCCAGCAGCTTAGGTATCGGGGGGCAAAGGACAGATACGCAGTATTTT.